This TCR beta chain emerged from a study of molecular identifiers for immune sequencing clone quantification. Overall study results and limits: In a background of 950,000 to 1,000,000 naive cells, spiked Jurkat TCR RNA from one cell was reportedly detectable.

A remark on this clonotype: Its specificity is not known.

TCRdb re-analysed the PCR reads in MiXCR, keeping a single row per CDR3 protein. The sample has some 320,000 distinct CDR3 sequences; 20% to 25% are singletons. The CDR3 length is 9 residues. Trimming stripped 5 bases from V and 8 bases from J, with 4 bases between. Looked up from germline, CDR1 is GTSNPN and CDR2 is SVGIG (reference sequence). J is TRBJ2-1 and V is TRBV30; D remains ambiguous. What was sequenced was naive CD8+ T cells from blood, with Jurkat cell RNA spiked in. Subset specified: FACS-sorted CD8+CD4-CCR7+CD45RA+ naive T cells. This TCR came from a human donor in good health. Some libraries in this study had Jurkat cell RNA spiked in. The CDR3 DNA reads as TGTGCCTGGGGGGATGAGCAGTTCTTC. Translation: CAWGDEQFF.